One sample yielded the 2 T cell receptor beta chains listed below, sequenced in a study of shared clonotypes between healthy human individuals. This table comes from immunoSEQ multiplex PCR, and its TCRdb copy is limited to in-frame clones, with some not included. The sample yields millions of clones, 85% to 95% seen once. Sequencing was carried out using naive CD4+ T cells from PBMCs. Indicated subset: CD45RA+ positively selected. Receptor source: a man in his late teens or twenties in good health. Some clones in this sample may be carry-over from other donors' samples.

The DNA of the CDR3 is TGCGCCAGCAGCTCACTAGCGGGTGCCTACGAGCAGTACTTC. It codes for CASSSLAGAYEQYF. The rearrangement joins TRBV5-1 to TRBJ2-7, with 9 bases that match TRBD2. The CDR3 extends over 14 amino acids. CDR1 SGHRS and CDR2 YFSETQ come from the germline V gene. Germline trimming cut 3 bases from V and 2 bases from J; bases unmatched to any gene: 3.

The genes are TRBV19 and TRBJ1-1; no clear D. Trimming took off 5 bases at V and 11 bases at J, with 21 bases between the two ends. Germline V gene data show CDR1 as LNHDA and CDR2 as SQIVND (reference sequence). This CDR3 is built from 14 residues. This CDR3 is CASSQDFRNQRAFF. DNA for the CDR3: TGTGCCAGTAGTCAGGACTTCAGGAACCAGCGGGCTTTCTTT.